This section outlines one T cell receptor (beta chain) sequence together with its context. Its cognate antigen is unknown. The ends were cut back, 6 bases at V and 1 base at J, with 16 bases in the middle. The CDR3 consists of 15 residues. Per germline, CDR1 MNHEY and CDR2 SVGAGI. What was sequenced were expressed TCRB transcripts, since all of the isolated RNA had been reverse transcribed. Data came from immunoSEQ multiplex PCR; TCRdb stores just in-frame clones and leaves some out. In the table there are under 300,000 clones, around 22% of which are singletons. This sample is part of a study of beta chain features in type 1 diabetes. At the level of the study: Patients looked much like healthy donors when it came to age, gender and cell yields. Study findings and constraints: Moderate but significant shortening of TCRB CDR3s was recorded in all four CD4+ subsets from Type 1 diabetes patients. For TCRB rearrangement, an influence of HLA type remained unresolved here. VDJ junctions from type 1 diabetes patients carried fewer insertions and larger deletions.

The chain couples TRBV6-5 to TRBJ2-7; D is possibly TRBD1 (5 bases). The sequence derives from a woman in her 30s with type 1 diabetes. Sequencing was performed on naive CD4+ T cells from blood. The CDR3 reads CASSYQVGASYEQYF. CDR3 sequence (DNA): TGTGCCAGCAGCTACCAGGTTGGGGCATCCTACGAGCAGTACTTC.